The entry below describes one T cell receptor beta chain. Its antigen is unknown. Compared with germline, one end of the junction differs, possibly owing to a read error. The data derive from a study of blood T cell repertoires in COVID-19 (dated by TCRdb to the early 2020s). Regarding the complete study: Collaborator samples came from the United States, Italy and Spain and covered acute and convalescent phases of COVID-19. Where available, HLA class I and class II types were taken from metadata supplied by the sample provider and were not determined by assay-based typing. The material from the prospective study consisted of cDNA or gDNA derived from T cells, B-cell-depleted T cells, or PBMCs. The sample metadata nearly always contained a de-identified subject ID, COVID-19 status, age in years and sex. The repertoires were released in a freely available public database meant as a resource for research on the immune response to SARS-CoV-2. Samples were obtained from the ongoing ImmuneRACE study (first 160 participants) and from about 1,300 subjects provided by 6 global collaborators. Deeply sampled blood TCRbeta repertoires from subjects exposed to, actively infected with, or recovered from COVID-19 were included in the dataset. Study-wide findings and limitations: The quantity of clinical and demographic metadata differed by source and by participant and was supplied without curation.

Whole blood was collected in K2EDTA tubes by collaborating institutions according to the institutions' own protocols. For TCRbeta analysis, collaborators shipped samples in one of three forms: frozen whole blood, isolated PBMCs, or DNA extracted from either of those sample types. The CDR3 runs 19 amino acids, cysteine and phenylalanine included. The read is trimmed to its CDR3 DNA, 57 bases read in frame from base 1. CDR1 and CDR2 are drawn from the germline V gene (reference sequence): SSHAT, FNYEAQ. TCRbeta CDR3 regions were amplified from genomic DNA by means of the immunoSEQ Assay, a bias-controlled multiplex PCR. For the original study's pipeline: Nucleated cell counts per sample were estimated from amplification of reference gene primers within the assay. To quantify the absolute abundance of each unique TCRbeta CDR3 rearrangement, sequence reads were collapsed and filtered. For each sample, productive Simpson clonality was calculated as the square root of Simpson's diversity index across productive rearrangements. Here the immuneACCESS table is served through TCRdb, limited to in-frame sequences with V and J called. Missing clones are a known gap in these copies; in checked studies unresolved V genes cover under half, and the rest lacks a known reason. The V and J calls and clone size were taken over from that table, and D and trimming were inferred from the DNA. This sample holds 70,000 to 80,000 clones; around 83% were observed only once. Of the sample, 35% is held by the ten largest clones.

This receptor was identified in a woman of 80 years or more with active or convalescent COVID-19. Specimen: peripheral blood. The chain links TRBV7-7 with TRBJ1-4; the central 9 bases match TRBD1. The DNA sequence follows: TGTGCTAGCAGCTTAGCCCCGGGGTTTCTTGGACAGGGGCGGGAAAAACTGTTTTTT. The encoded protein is CASSLAPGFLGQGREKLFF.